This T cell receptor (beta chain) was observed in a study of blood T cells in healthy people across ages. This CDR3 comprises 14 residues. Per germline, CDR1 SNHLY and CDR2 FYNNEI. The V end was cut by 1 base, the J end by 4 bases, with 11 bases between. PCR was performed a second time for about 7 to 12 cycles using a sample-barcoded 5' primer and a J-beta primer mix. TCRdb reanalysed the 5' RACE reads using MiXCR and keeps one entry per CDR3 protein. The sample lists 800,000 to 1,000,000 distinct CDR3 sequences, 45% to 50% seen once, with under 15% in the top ten. A single count supports this clonotype.

The sample was blood. The gene calls are TRBV2 and TRBJ2-7; D call uncertain. This receptor was obtained from a man aged 30 to 39 in good health. In DNA, the CDR3 is TGTGCCAGCAGTGAAGGCGCCCTAAATTACGAGCAGTACTTC. Amino acids: CASSEGALNYEQYF.